The 9 T cell receptor beta chains presented below share a single source sample, sequenced in a study of T cells in Graves' hyperthyroidism and ophthalmopathy. Researchers took RNA transcripts and amplified the TCR beta CDR3 regions from them. TCR CDR3 regions were first amplified by RT-PCR with HTBI primers. In TCRdb, the multiplex PCR reads were re-called with MiXCR into one record per CDR3 protein. In the table there are roughly 180,000 distinct CDR3 sequences, over 7.5% of which are singletons. Source material: blood. These receptors were collected from a woman under 30 with Graves' hyperthyroidism that later progressed to Graves' ophthalmopathy.

On this clonotype itself: A much larger clonotype is one base distant, so this may be a read error. This chain connects TRBV2 to TRBJ2-5; no definite D call. V was cut by 3 bases and J by 1 base, with 9 bases left in between. The germline V gene has CDR1 SNHLY and CDR2 FYNNEI. CDR3 length: 14 amino acids. The CDR3 DNA sequence: TGTGCCAGCAGTGACAGCTCTCTCCAAGAGACCCAGTACTTC. It specifies CASSDSSLQETQYF.

This clonotype is medium-sized (0.01 to 0.1%). V and J are TRBV2 and TRBJ2-7; TRBD1 aligns across 9 bases. The germline gives CDR1 SNHLY, CDR2 FYNNEI. This CDR3 has 13 amino acids. Trimming took 5 bases from V and 5 from J; bases not matched to a gene: 4. In nucleotides, the CDR3 is TGTGCCAGCAGTCCGGACAGGGGCGACGAGCAGTACTTC. Translation: CASSPDRGDEQYF.

This clonotype showed up many times. For the CDR3, the DNA is TGTGCCAGCAGCTTAGGTCAACAGGGAGAGCGGGACACCATATATTTT. The encoded protein is CASSLGQQGERDTIYF. J is TRBJ1-3 and V is TRBV7-9, with D perhaps TRBD1 (6 bases). The CDR3 spans 16 residues. Trimming took off 1 base at V and 8 bases at J, with 18 bases between the two ends. Germline assignment: CDR1 SEHNR and CDR2 FQNEAQ (reference sequence).

This clonotype was detected many times. This chain links TRBV5-1 with TRBJ2-3, with 7 bases aligning to TRBD2. CDR1 and CDR2 from the germline V gene are SGHRS and YFSETQ. The CDR3 is made up of 16 amino acids. Unmatched junction bases numbered 7, after V lost 2 bases and J lost 1 base. CDR3 in amino acids: CASSFGSGIGTDTQYF. The CDR3 nucleotides are TGCGCCAGCAGCTTTGGAAGCGGGATCGGCACAGATACGCAGTATTTT.

The chain is built from TRBV27 and TRBJ1-6; weak D call: TRBD1 (5 bases). Trimming shortened V by 2 bases and J by 5 bases, and 22 bases separated the two germline ends. CDR1 is MNHEY and CDR2 is SMNVEV in the germline V gene (reference sequence). The length of the CDR3 is 19 residues. This CDR3 is CASSLPTGGGRGNNSPLHF. DNA of the CDR3: TGTGCCAGCAGTTTACCCACCGGCGGAGGGCGGGGGAATAATTCACCCCTCCACTTT.

This clonotype has only a few counts. The chain joins TRBV9 to TRBJ2-1; 8 bases line up with TRBD2. The J segment lost 4 bases and the V segment lost 1 base, leaving 10 bases of the junction unmatched. CDR1 SGDLS and CDR2 YYNGEE come from the germline V gene. CDR3 length: 17 residues. CDR3 sequence: CASSVSRSGRGYNEQFF. The CDR3 DNA sequence: TGTGCCAGCAGCGTATCCCGGAGCGGGAGAGGGTACAATGAGCAGTTCTTC.

This clonotype was found a few times. The rearrangement links TRBV2 to TRBJ1-5; D gene ambiguous. Trimming removed 8 bases from V and 4 bases from J, with 9 bases in between. CDR3 length: 12 residues. Germline loops: CDR1 SNHLY, CDR2 FYNNEI. The CDR3 DNA reads as TGTGCCAGCGCCTCTGGTAATCAGCCCCAGCATTTT. This translates into CASASGNQPQHF.

This clonotype appeared many times. The CDR3 bases are TGCGCCAGCAGCTCTATGAGCTCCTACGAGCAGTACTTC. Its translation is CASSSMSSYEQYF. The V call is TRBV5-1, the J call TRBJ2-7, with D unclear. This CDR3 has 13 amino acids. Germline CDR1 reads SGHRS; CDR2 reads YFSETQ. Trimming shortened V by 3 bases and J by 0 bases, and 7 bases separated the two germline ends.

The chain employs TRBV30 and TRBJ1-5; D not resolved. V dropped 3 bases and J dropped 1 base, with 7 bases sitting between them. Germline CDR1 and CDR2: GTSNPN and SVGIG (reference sequence). CDR3 length: 13 amino acids. CDR3 bases: TGTGCCTGGAGCGCCAGGAGCAATCAGCCCCAGCATTTT. It translates to CAWSARSNQPQHF.